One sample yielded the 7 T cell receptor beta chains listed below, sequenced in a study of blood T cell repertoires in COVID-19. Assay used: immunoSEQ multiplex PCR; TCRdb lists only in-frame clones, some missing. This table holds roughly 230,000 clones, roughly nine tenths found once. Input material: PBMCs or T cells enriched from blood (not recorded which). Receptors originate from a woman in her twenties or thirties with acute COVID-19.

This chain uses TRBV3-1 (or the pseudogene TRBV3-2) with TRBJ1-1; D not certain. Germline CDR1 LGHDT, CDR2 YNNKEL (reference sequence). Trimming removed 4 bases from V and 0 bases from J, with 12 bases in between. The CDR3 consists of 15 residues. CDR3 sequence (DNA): TGTGCCAGCAGCCTCACCAGGCTCCTGAACACTGAAGCTTTCTTT. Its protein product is CASSLTRLLNTEAFF.

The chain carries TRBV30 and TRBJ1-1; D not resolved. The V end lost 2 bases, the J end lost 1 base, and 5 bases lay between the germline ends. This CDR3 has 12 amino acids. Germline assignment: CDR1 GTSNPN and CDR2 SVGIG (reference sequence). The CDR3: CAWSTANTEAFF. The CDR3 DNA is TGTGCCTGGAGTACAGCGAACACTGAAGCTTTCTTT.

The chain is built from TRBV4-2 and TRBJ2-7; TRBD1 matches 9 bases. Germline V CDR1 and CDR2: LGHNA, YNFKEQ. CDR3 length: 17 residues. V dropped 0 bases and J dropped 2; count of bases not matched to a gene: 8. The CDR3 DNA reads TGTGCCAGCAGCCAAGATATTGACAGGGGGGGGGCCTACGAGCAGTACTTC. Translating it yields CASSQDIDRGGAYEQYF.

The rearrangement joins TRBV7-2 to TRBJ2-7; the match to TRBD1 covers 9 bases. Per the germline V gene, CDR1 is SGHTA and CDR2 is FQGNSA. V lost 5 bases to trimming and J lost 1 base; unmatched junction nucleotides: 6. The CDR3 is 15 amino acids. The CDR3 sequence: CASSPRQGGSYEQYF. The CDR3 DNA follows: TGTGCCAGCAGCCCTCGACAGGGGGGTTCCTACGAGCAGTACTTC. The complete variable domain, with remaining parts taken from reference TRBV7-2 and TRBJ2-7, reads GAGVSQSPSNKVTEKGKDVELRCDPISGHTALYWYRQSLGQGLEFLIYFQGNSAPDKSGLPSDRFSAERTGGSVSTLTIQRTQQEDSAVYLCASSPRQGGSYEQYFGPGTRLTVT.

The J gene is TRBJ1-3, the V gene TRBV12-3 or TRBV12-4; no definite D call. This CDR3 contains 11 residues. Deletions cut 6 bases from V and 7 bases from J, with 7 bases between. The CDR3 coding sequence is TGTGCCAGCAGGAATCGGAACACCATATATTTT. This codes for CASRNRNTIYF.

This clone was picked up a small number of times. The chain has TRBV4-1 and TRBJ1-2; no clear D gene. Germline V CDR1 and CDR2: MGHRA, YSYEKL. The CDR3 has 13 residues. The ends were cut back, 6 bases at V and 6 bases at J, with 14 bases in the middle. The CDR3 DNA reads TGCGCCAGCAGTTTAGTGGGCTTGAATGGCTACACCTTC. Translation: CASSLVGLNGYTF.

The CDR3 region has the DNA TGTGCCAGCAGCTTAATTCTCTTAGCCGGGAGCTCCTATAATTCACCCCTCCACTTT. Translating gives CASSLILLAGSSYNSPLHF. The chain links TRBV7-9 to TRBJ1-6, with D uncertain. Germline CDR1 reads SEHNR; CDR2 reads FQNEAQ (reference sequence). The CDR3 spans 19 residues. Deletions cut 2 bases from V and 0 bases from J, with 17 bases between.